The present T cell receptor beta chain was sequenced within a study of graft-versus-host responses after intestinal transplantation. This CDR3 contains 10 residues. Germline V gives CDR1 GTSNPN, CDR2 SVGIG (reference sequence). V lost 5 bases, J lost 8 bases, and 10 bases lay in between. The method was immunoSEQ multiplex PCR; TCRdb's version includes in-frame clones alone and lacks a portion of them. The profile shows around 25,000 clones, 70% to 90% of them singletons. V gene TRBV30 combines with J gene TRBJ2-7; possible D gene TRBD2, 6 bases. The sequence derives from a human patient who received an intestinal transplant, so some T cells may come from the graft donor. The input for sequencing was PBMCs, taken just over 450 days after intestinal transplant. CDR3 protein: CAWGRGKQYF. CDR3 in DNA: TGTGCCTGGGGGCGGGGAAAGCAGTACTTC.